The source of this TCR beta chain is a study of cytomegalovirus exposure and HLA in healthy donors. Study-level results: There were under 200 TCR beta chains listed as cytomegalovirus-associated.

The V end lost 5 bases, the J end lost 7 bases, and 8 bases lay between the germline ends. This CDR3 contains 10 residues. Germline values: CDR1 SQVTM, CDR2 ANQGSEA. With regard to this clone: Its antigen remains unknown.

It was with 60 Vbeta and 13 Jbeta primers that the PCR ran. Produced via immunoSEQ multiplex PCR; TCRdb's table is partial and in-frame only. The listing contains tens of thousands of clones. At sampling all donors were nominally healthy, likely with unrecorded immune exposures. The sequenced sample was PBMCs. This rearrangement joins TRBV29-1 to TRBJ1-1; D call uncertain. This receptor was obtained from a man aged 35-49 years in good health and CMV-seropositive. The CDR3 DNA is TGCAGCGTTAATCGGGATGAAGCTTTCTTT. It is translated as CSVNRDEAFF.